These 17 T cell receptor beta chains share one sample of origin, sequenced in a study of shared clonotypes between healthy human individuals. Clones were read by immunoSEQ multiplex PCR, and TCRdb kept only the in-frame ones, dropping some. Of roughly 2.4 million clones in the sample, almost 96% were seen once. The sequenced sample consisted of naive CD4+ T cells sorted from blood. Subset defined: CD45RA+ positively selected. These receptors all stem from a man aged 18 to 29 in good health.

CDR3 loop: CASSQMGMNTEAFF. In DNA form, the CDR3 reads TGTGCCAGCAGCCAAATGGGGATGAACACTGAAGCTTTCTTT. The rearrangement uses TRBV14 and TRBJ1-1, with D uncertain. With 2 bases removed from V and 0 bases from J, the gap between germline ends came to 7 bases. The CDR3 contains 14 residues. CDR1 and CDR2 from the germline V gene are SGHDN and FVKESK.

The chain combines TRBV30 with TRBJ1-1, with D uncertain. Germline CDR1 reads GTSNPN; CDR2 reads SVGIG (reference sequence). The CDR3 length is 13 residues. Trimming stripped 0 bases from V and 6 bases from J, with 11 bases between. In DNA form, the CDR3 reads TGTGCCTGGAGTGTACAAAGCGGTGCTGAAGCTTTCTTT. Amino acid sequence: CAWSVQSGAEAFF.

This clone was detected once. The genes are TRBV30 and TRBJ2-7; D is perhaps TRBD2 (6 bases). The CDR3 extends over 14 amino acids. V lost 0 bases and J 5 bases, leaving 14 bases between the germline ends. Germline-derived CDR1 and CDR2 are GTSNPN and SVGIG (reference sequence). CDR3 DNA: TGTGCCTGGAGTGTGGGGGGAAGTATCCACGAGCAGTACTTC. It encodes CAWSVGGSIHEQYF. The variable domain in full, completed from reference TRBV30 and TRBJ2-7, reads SQTIHQWPATLVQPVGSPLSLECTVEGTSNPNLYWYRQAAGRGLQLLFYSVGIGQISSEVPQNLSASRPQDRQFILSSKKLLLSDSGFYLCAWSVGGSIHEQYFGPGTRLTVT.

The CDR3 sequence: CTSSQDRTGVGYTF. DNA for the CDR3: TGCACCAGCAGCCAAGATCGAACAGGGGTTGGCTACACCTTC. V and J are TRBV1 and TRBJ1-2; the D call TRBD1 from the table was never checked on the DNA. TRBV1 is listed as a pseudogene. The CDR3 contains 14 residues.

The chain carries TRBV27 and TRBJ2-3; the D gene is possibly TRBD2 (5 bases). The ends were cut back, 7 bases at V and 3 bases at J, with 23 bases in the middle. CDR3 length: 17 amino acids. CDR1 is MNHEY, CDR2 SMNVEV, per germline (reference sequence). CDR3 amino acids: CASTSTGLGFRTDTQYF. DNA for the CDR3: TGTGCCAGCACCTCAACCGGACTCGGGTTTAGGACAGATACGCAGTATTTT.

V and J are TRBV6-5 and TRBJ2-1; D gene unclear. Germline V gives CDR1 MNHEY, CDR2 SVGAGI. The CDR3 is 12 residues long. Trimming stripped 4 bases from V and 7 bases from J, with 8 bases between. CDR3 in amino acids: CASSSVDNEQFF. The CDR3 nucleotides are TGTGCCAGCAGTTCCGTCGATAATGAGCAGTTCTTC.

The chain's CDR3 is CASSLDLRDSEAFF. The CDR3 nucleotides read TGTGCCAGCAGCTTGGACCTCAGGGACTCTGAAGCTTTCTTT. The J gene is TRBJ1-1, the V gene TRBV11-1; maybe TRBD1 (5 bases). CDR3 size: 14 residues. Germline CDR1 is SGHAT and CDR2 is FQDESV (reference sequence). V dropped 3 bases and J dropped 6 bases, with 14 bases sitting between them. The full variable domain, rest sourced from reference TRBV11-1 and TRBJ1-1, is EAEVAQSPRYKITEKSQAVAFWCDPISGHATLYWYRQILGQGPELLVQFQDESVVDDSQLPKDRFSAERLKGVDSTLKIQPAELGDSAMYLCASSLDLRDSEAFFGQGTRLTVV.

The CDR3 loop is CASSLGQGSEQFF. In DNA form, the CDR3 reads TGTGCCAGCAGCTTGGGACAGGGCAGTGAGCAGTTCTTC. This chain connects TRBV5-4 to TRBJ2-1, with 7 bases matching TRBD1. CDR3 length: 13 amino acids. CDR1 SGHNT and CDR2 YYREEE come from the germline V gene (reference sequence). Trimming took 0 bases from V and 9 from J; bases not matched to a gene: 3.

The chain combines TRBV6-6 with TRBJ2-6; no reliable D call. Germline loops: CDR1 MNHNY, CDR2 SVGAGI (reference sequence). V lost 9 bases to trimming and J lost 1 base, with 10 bases between them. The CDR3 is made up of 14 amino acids. Written as DNA, the CDR3 is TGTGCCAGTAAAGATGAATCTGGGGCCAACGTCCTGACTTTC. It yields the protein CASKDESGANVLTF.

V usage is TRBV10-3 and J usage is TRBJ2-1; 8 bases are a match to TRBD2. This CDR3 region has 14 residues. CDR1 and CDR2 (germline): ENHRY, SYGVKD. V shed 11 bases, J shed 1 base, and the junction held 7 bases outside the gene matches. The CDR3 sequence is CAASGGASYNEQFF. In nucleotides, the CDR3 is TGTGCCGCCTCGGGAGGGGCTTCCTACAATGAGCAGTTCTTC.

The chain has TRBV28 and TRBJ1-6, with a possible D match to TRBD1 (5 bases). The CDR3 has 15 residues. Germline CDR1 reads MDHEN; CDR2 reads SYDVKM. Between the trimmed V and J ends, which lost 5 bases and 5 bases, there was a span of 13 bases. The chain's CDR3 is CASSGGGRNNSPLHF. In DNA form, the CDR3 reads TGTGCCAGCAGTGGGGGGGGGAGAAATAATTCACCCCTCCACTTT.

This clone was recorded only once. The rearrangement joins TRBV2 to TRBJ2-7; perhaps TRBD2 as D (5 bases). V was pared by 6 bases and J by 3 bases, with 9 bases between. Germline loops: CDR1 SNHLY, CDR2 FYNNEI. CDR3 length equals 12 residues. CDR3 amino acids: CASSDYNYEQYF. DNA of the CDR3: TGTGCCAGCAGCGACTACAACTACGAGCAGTACTTC. Full variable domain (rest looked up from reference TRBV2 and TRBJ2-7): EPEVTQTPSHQVTQMGQEVILRCVPISNHLYFYWYRQILGQKVEFLVSFYNNEISEKSEIFDDQFSVERPDGSNFTLKIRSTKLEDSAMYFCASSDYNYEQYFGPGTRLTVT.

V gene TRBV28 combines with J gene TRBJ1-4, with TRBD1 matching 8 bases. Per germline, CDR1 MDHEN and CDR2 SYDVKM. The junction had 12 bases not matched to a gene; V was cut back by 4 bases and J by 8 bases. The CDR3 has 16 amino acids. CDR3 region: CASSSFGQGGREKLFF. DNA for the CDR3: TGTGCCAGCAGTTCCTTCGGACAGGGAGGAAGAGAAAAACTGTTTTTT.

This clone showed up just once. J is TRBJ2-7 and V is TRBV6-5; 14 nucleotides line up with TRBD2. Trimming cost V 7 bases and J 4 bases; bases outside gene matches: 3. Germline loops: CDR1 MNHEY, CDR2 SVGAGI. The CDR3 spans 14 residues. This CDR3 is CASKGLAGAYEQYF. The CDR3 DNA reads TGTGCCAGCAAGGGACTAGCGGGAGCTTACGAGCAGTACTTC.

The genes are TRBV5-1 and TRBJ2-1; D is uncertain. Trimming pared 7 bases from V and 8 bases from J, leaving 7 bases between. The CDR3 is made up of 10 amino acids. CDR1 is SGHRS and CDR2 is YFSETQ in the germline V gene. This chain's CDR3 is CASWLHEQFF. The CDR3 DNA sequence: TGCGCCAGCTGGCTCCATGAGCAGTTCTTC.

The sample holds one count of this clone. The chain links TRBV18 to TRBJ1-2; D is uncertain. The CDR3 runs to 13 residues. In germline, CDR1 is KGHSH, CDR2 LQKENI. Trimming took off 2 bases at V and 3 bases at J, with 7 bases between the two ends. Here the CDR3 reads CASSPADDYGYTF. The CDR3 nucleotides are TGTGCCAGCTCACCAGCCGACGACTATGGCTACACCTTC.

This clone was observed a few times. V gene TRBV6-1 combines with J gene TRBJ1-5; a weak D match, TRBD1 (6 bases). V was trimmed by 11 bases and J by 1 base, leaving 15 bases between them. Germline CDR1 is MNHNS and CDR2 is SASEGT. The CDR3 length is 14 residues. The CDR3: CAGSSGHSNQPQHF. The CDR3 DNA reads as TGTGCCGGGTCATCGGGACACAGCAATCAGCCCCAGCATTTT.